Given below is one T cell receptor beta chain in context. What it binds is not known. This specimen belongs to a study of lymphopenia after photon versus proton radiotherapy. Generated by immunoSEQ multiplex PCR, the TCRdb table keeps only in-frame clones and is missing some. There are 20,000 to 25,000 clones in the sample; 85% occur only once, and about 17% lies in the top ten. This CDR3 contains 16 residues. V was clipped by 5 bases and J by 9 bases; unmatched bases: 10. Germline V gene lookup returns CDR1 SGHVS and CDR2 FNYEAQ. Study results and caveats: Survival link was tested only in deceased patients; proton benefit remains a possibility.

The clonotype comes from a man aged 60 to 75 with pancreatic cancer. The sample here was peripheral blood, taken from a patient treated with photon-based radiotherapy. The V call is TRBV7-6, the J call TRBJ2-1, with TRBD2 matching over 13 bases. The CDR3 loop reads CASSKQGTSGVGEQFF. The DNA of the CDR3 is TGTGCCAGCAGCAAACAGGGGACTAGCGGGGTCGGTGAGCAGTTCTTC.